Listed below are T cell receptor beta chains from one sample, sequenced in a study of blood T cell repertoires in COVID-19. Measured with immunoSEQ multiplex PCR; TCRdb has only the in-frame clones, and not every one. The data contain 150,000 to 200,000 clones, 80% to 90% of them seen just once; the ten biggest clones take up around 8.6%. Material for sequencing was peripheral blood. The receptors come from a man in his fifties or sixties with active or convalescent COVID-19. CDR3s include the opening cysteine and the closing phenylalanine or tryptophan. Clone sizes are given selectively: once, few, many, or a class where the clone is expanded.

clone_size j_call v_call cdr3_aa
once TRBJ2-1 TRBV11-2 CASRKLAGANEQFF
- TRBJ2-5 TRBV6-5 CASDHPAGEETQYF
- TRBJ1-6 TRBV5-1 CASSSFGQDRNSPLHF
- TRBJ2-5 TRBV15 CATDKGQKETQYF
- TRBJ1-1 TRBV30 CAWSVDYRENTEAFF
few TRBJ1-2 TRBV2 CASREDGAYGYTF
few TRBJ1-4 TRBV6-5 CASSPGQGREKLFF
- TRBJ1-3 TRBV19 CASTHRGRAGNTIYF
- TRBJ1-6 TRBV28 CASSLEVENSPLHF
- TRBJ2-2 TRBV11-1 CASSLLVAGELFF
- TRBJ1-5 TRBV7-2 CASSPKPFGQGRSNQPQHF